The T cell receptor beta chain under discussion was sequenced for a study of blood T cell repertoires in COVID-19. Assay: immunoSEQ multiplex PCR; the TCRdb copy retains only in-frame clones and omits some. The sample carries 150,000 or so clones, 77% recorded once. Germline-derived CDR1 and CDR2 are LNHDA and SQIVND (reference sequence). Trimming pared 0 bases from V and 2 bases from J, leaving 8 bases between. The CDR3 totals 15 residues. V usage is TRBV19 and J usage is TRBJ1-5; D gene ambiguous. The TCR sequence derives from a woman aged 50 to 60 with active or convalescent COVID-19. Sequenced: peripheral blood. As DNA, the CDR3 is TGTGCCAGTAGTATAGATCTTTCTGGCAATCAGCCCCAGCATTTT. Translation gives CASSIDLSGNQPQHF.